One sample yielded the 21 T cell receptor beta chains listed below, sequenced in a study of cytomegalovirus exposure and HLA in healthy donors. Sequenced by immunoSEQ multiplex PCR; TCRdb stores in-frame clones only, minus some. The repertoire has 180,000 or so clones, roughly 88% of them found once; the top ten carry 10% to 15%. Sequencing was performed on PBMCs. The source is a woman in her twenties or thirties in good health and CMV-seropositive.

The genes are TRBV6-9 and TRBJ2-3; unclear D gene. Looked up from germline, CDR1 is MNHGY and CDR2 is SVAAGI. The CDR3 is made up of 13 amino acids. V lost 0 bases, J lost 6 bases, and 7 bases lay in between. This CDR3 is CASSYSGSDTQYF. The CDR3 nucleotides are TGTGCCAGCAGTTATTCCGGGTCCGATACGCAGTATTTT.

The V and J genes are TRBV7-8 and TRBJ2-1; D may be TRBD1 (7 bases). Between the trimmed V and J ends, which lost 5 bases and 9 bases, there was a span of 17 bases. This CDR3 contains 14 residues. Germline assignment: CDR1 SGHVS and CDR2 FQNEAQ. CDR3 sequence: CASSRQGLLGEQFF. The CDR3 DNA reads TGTGCCAGCAGCCGACAGGGACTTCTCGGTGAGCAGTTCTTC.

The genes are TRBV2 and TRBJ2-2; D possibly corresponds to TRBD2 (6 bases). This CDR3 has 13 residues. Germline lookup yields CDR1 SNHLY and CDR2 FYNNEI. The V end was cut by 7 bases, the J end by 5 bases, with 11 bases between. The CDR3 protein is CASMIGRTGELFF. The CDR3, as DNA: TGTGCCAGCATGATAGGGAGGACCGGGGAGCTGTTTTTT.

The chain has TRBV30 and TRBJ1-5; maybe TRBD1 (5 bases). The length of the CDR3 is 12 residues. Trimming cost V 0 bases and J 13 bases, with 13 bases left between them. Germline loops: CDR1 GTSNPN, CDR2 SVGIG (reference sequence). The CDR3 spells CAWSVGVYAQHF. DNA for the CDR3: TGTGCCTGGAGTGTAGGGGTCTATGCACAGCATTTT.

V usage is TRBV2 and J usage is TRBJ2-2; D is unresolved. Trimming removed 4 bases from V and 4 bases from J, with 10 bases in between. CDR3 length equals 14 residues. CDR1 and CDR2 from the germline V gene are SNHLY and FYNNEI. In nucleotides, the CDR3 is TGTGCCAGCAGTGGCTGGGCTACCACCGGGGAGCTGTTTTTT. Its protein is CASSGWATTGELFF.

The rearrangement uses TRBV28 and TRBJ1-5; TRBD1 is a possible D gene (5 bases). Trimming cost V 5 bases and J 2 bases, with 19 bases left between them. Germline CDR1 reads MDHEN; CDR2 reads SYDVKM. The CDR3 extends over 17 amino acids. The CDR3 coding sequence is TGTGCCAGCAGTCCACCGGGACTTTTAGGTGGCAATCAGCCCCAGCATTTT. Translation: CASSPPGLLGGNQPQHF.

This chain connects TRBV29-1 to TRBJ2-7; the match to TRBD1 covers 8 bases. The germline gives CDR1 SQVTM, CDR2 ANQGSEA. The CDR3 length is 14 residues. Trimming cost V 4 bases and J 3 bases; bases outside gene matches: 8. The CDR3 DNA reads TGCAGCGTTGGGCACAGGGGGACAAGCTACGAGCAGTACTTC. It is translated as CSVGHRGTSYEQYF.

The CDR3 region is CASSQGLAGRGEQFF. CDR3 in DNA: TGCGCCAGCAGCCAAGGACTAGCGGGACGGGGTGAGCAGTTCTTC. The chain carries TRBV4-1 and TRBJ2-1, with 11 bases fitting TRBD2. V was pared by 1 base and J by 9 bases, with 5 bases of the junction left unmatched. Germline values: CDR1 MGHRA, CDR2 YSYEKL. This CDR3 contains 15 residues.

This clone occurred a few times. The chain has TRBV10-3 and TRBJ1-5; possible D gene TRBD1, 6 bases. CDR1 is ENHRY, CDR2 SYGVKD, per germline. The CDR3 covers 17 residues. V lost 2 bases, J lost 2 bases, and 16 bases lay in between. CDR3 DNA sequence: TGTGCCATCAGTGAGGGCCTGTTAGGGGGGGGCAATCAGCCCCAGCATTTT. Its translation: CAISEGLLGGGNQPQHF.

The rearrangement uses TRBV5-1 and TRBJ1-1; no clear D gene. The CDR3 has 14 amino acids. V was shortened by 0 bases and J by 7 bases, with 13 bases between the two germline ends. CDR1 is SGHRS and CDR2 is YFSETQ in the germline V gene. The CDR3 spells CASSLARTADEAFF. The CDR3 DNA follows: TGCGCCAGCAGCTTGGCCCGAACAGCTGATGAAGCTTTCTTT.

This clone appeared a few times. The DNA of the CDR3 is TGTGCCAGCAGTTTATCCCGTACAGGGTATCAGCCCCAGCATTTT. Encoded protein: CASSLSRTGYQPQHF. The genes are TRBV27 and TRBJ1-5, with D possibly TRBD1 on 6 matching bases. The CDR3 extends over 15 amino acids. The germline V gene encodes CDR1 MNHEY and CDR2 SMNVEV (reference sequence). V gave up 0 bases and J gave up 5 bases, with 11 bases separating them.

The CDR3 loop reads CASSPNTFTFYEQYF. The CDR3 DNA reads as TGTGCCAGCAGCCCCAACACGTTTACGTTTTACGAGCAGTACTTC. This rearrangement joins TRBV11-2 to TRBJ2-7, with unresolved D. CDR3 size: 15 residues. Germline CDR1 SGHAT, CDR2 FQNNGV. V was shortened by 5 bases and J by 4 bases, with 18 bases between the two germline ends.

The rearrangement links TRBV5-1 to TRBJ1-2; D might be TRBD1 (5 bases). Germline CDR1 reads SGHRS; CDR2 reads YFSETQ. The CDR3 runs to 13 residues. The V end was cut by 0 bases, the J end by 9 bases, with 12 bases between. CDR3 residues: CASSLAAEDSYTF. CDR3 sequence (DNA): TGCGCCAGCAGCTTGGCGGCTGAGGACAGCTACACCTTC.

This clone was detected a few times. The chain links TRBV6-1 to TRBJ2-7, with 8 bases that match TRBD2. J gave up 3 bases and V 6 bases, and 4 bases lay outside the gene matches. This CDR3 spans 13 amino acids. The germline V gene encodes CDR1 MNHNS and CDR2 SASEGT. The CDR3 spells CASRDSGIYEQYF. Written as DNA, the CDR3 is TGTGCCAGCAGGGATAGCGGGATCTACGAGCAGTACTTC.

The rearrangement links TRBV5-1 to TRBJ2-1; TRBD2 aligns across 8 bases. This CDR3 is 14 amino acids long. From germline, CDR1 is SGHRS and CDR2 YFSETQ. Trimming cost V 1 base and J 13 bases; bases outside gene matches: 10. The CDR3 region has the DNA TGCGCCAGCAGCTTGCGGACTAGCCTAGACGGACAGTTCTTC. Its protein product is CASSLRTSLDGQFF.

This clone came up a few times. The rearrangement links TRBV5-4 to TRBJ1-2; D might be TRBD1 (6 bases). Germline CDR1 reads SGHNT; CDR2 reads YYREEE (reference sequence). The CDR3 consists of 13 residues. The V end lost 3 bases, the J end lost 4 bases, and 10 bases lay between the germline ends. CDR3 sequence (DNA): TGTGCCAGCAGCTCCCAGGGGACCTATGGCTACACCTTC. Its protein product is CASSSQGTYGYTF.

The chain links TRBV7-9 to TRBJ1-1; D gene ambiguous. Germline CDR1 and CDR2: SEHNR and FQNEAQ (reference sequence). Trimming shortened V by 4 bases and J by 1 base, and 7 bases separated the two germline ends. This CDR3 is 13 amino acids long. CDR3 in DNA: TGTGCCAGCAGCTCCCGGGAGAACACTGAAGCTTTCTTT. Encoded protein: CASSSRENTEAFF.

Here the CDR3 reads CSVGAQGRADEQYF. For the CDR3, the DNA is TGCAGCGTTGGGGCCCAAGGGAGGGCTGACGAGCAGTACTTC. The genes are TRBV29-1 and TRBJ2-7, with 7 bases matching TRBD2. The CDR3 spans 14 residues. The junction had 11 bases not matched to a gene; V was cut back by 4 bases and J by 5 bases. CDR1 is SQVTM, CDR2 ANQGSEA, per germline.

The chain has TRBV2 and TRBJ1-2, with unresolved D. The CDR3 runs 13 residues. Germline values: CDR1 SNHLY, CDR2 FYNNEI. Trimming took 4 bases from V and 3 from J, leaving 9 bases between them. The CDR3 region is CASSGLGDYGYTF. In DNA, the CDR3 is TGTGCCAGCAGTGGGTTGGGAGACTATGGCTACACCTTC.

The V and J genes are TRBV9 and TRBJ1-1, with a tentative D call TRBD1 (5 bases). This CDR3 contains 16 residues. Germline V gene data show CDR1 as SGDLS and CDR2 as YYNGEE. V was trimmed by 0 bases and J by 0 bases, leaving 12 bases between them. The CDR3 loop reads CASSVGPGEMNTEAFF. The CDR3 DNA is TGTGCCAGCAGCGTAGGACCGGGGGAGATGAACACTGAAGCTTTCTTT.

The chain has TRBV29-1 and TRBJ1-4, with 7 positions matching TRBD1. V dropped 7 bases and J dropped 5; count of bases not matched to a gene: 7. Germline values: CDR1 SQVTM, CDR2 ANQGSEA. The CDR3 runs 13 residues. The CDR3: CSAKDRSNEKLFF. CDR3 coding DNA: TGCAGCGCCAAGGACAGGTCAAATGAAAAACTGTTTTTT.